This TCR beta chain comes out of a study of vaccination effects on CD4 cells after COVID-19. At the end of approximately 10 days of culture, CD4+ T cells were isolated. Every participant took two doses of the BNT162b2 or mRNA-1273 vaccine. According to the study, vaccine recipients showed no prior SARS-CoV-2 infection and negative nucleocapsid antibodies. Half of the medium was exchanged for IL-2 medium on both days 3 and 7. Concerning this clone: The antigen is not known.

The CDR3 has 13 residues. Germline lookup yields CDR1 SGHAT and CDR2 FQNNGV. Trimming removed 1 base at V and 6 bases at J, with 9 bases between. The assay was immunoSEQ multiplex PCR, and TCRdb's table has in-frame clones only and misses some. The sample includes 60,000 to 80,000 clones, 70% to 85% of them seen just once. The J gene is TRBJ1-1, the V gene TRBV11-2; D is undetermined. This material consisted of CD4+ T cells from PBMCs cultured without peptide, taken after COVID-19 vaccination. The clonotype was recovered from a human donor who received a COVID-19 vaccine. The DNA of the CDR3 is TGTGCCAGCAGCTTAGTTGGGTTGGCTGAAGCTTTCTTT. It specifies CASSLVGLAEAFF.